These 14 T cell receptor beta chains share one sample of origin, sequenced in a study of cytomegalovirus exposure and HLA in healthy donors. The PCR contained 60 Vbeta and 13 Jbeta primers. The repertoire was sequenced with immunoSEQ multiplex PCR; TCRdb's copy has only in-frame clones and lacks some. In the table there are around 210,000 clones, roughly 78% of which are singletons. The sequencing sample was made of PBMCs. The origin of the receptors is a boy aged 5-17 years in good health and CMV-seronegative.

The chain links TRBV10-3 to TRBJ1-2; a weak D match, TRBD1 (5 bases). V was pared by 0 bases and J by 7 bases, with 18 bases between. The CDR3 runs to 16 residues. The V gene's germline CDR1 is ENHRY and CDR2 SYGVKD. DNA for the CDR3: TGTGCCATCAGTGAGTCGAGAGGAGGGGAGATACGTGGCTACACCTTC. Its translation is CAISESRGGEIRGYTF.

This clone was found once. In DNA form, the CDR3 reads TGTGCCAGCGACGTAAGGGGGGCAGGGGGCTTCTACACCTTC. Its protein is CASDVRGAGGFYTF. This chain joins TRBV19 and TRBJ1-2; 8 nucleotides line up with TRBD1. V trimming: 9 bases; J trimming: 10 bases; junction bases outside the gene matches: 16. The CDR3 is 14 residues long. Germline lookup yields CDR1 LNHDA and CDR2 SQIVND (reference sequence).

V usage is TRBV7-2 and J usage is TRBJ2-3, with TRBD2 identical over 13 bases. Germline-derived CDR1 and CDR2 are SGHTA and FQGNSA. Germline trimming cut 5 bases from V and 14 bases from J; bases unmatched to any gene: 13. The CDR3 covers 15 residues. Here the CDR3 reads CASSTQVTSGGALYF. CDR3 bases: TGTGCCAGCAGCACCCAGGTCACTAGCGGGGGGGCCCTGTATTTT.

This clone was detected a few times. Written as DNA, the CDR3 is TGTGCCAGCAGTGCCTACCGGGACAGTAACTATGGCTACACCTTC. This translates into CASSAYRDSNYGYTF. The chain joins TRBV6-1 to TRBJ1-2; 7 bases align to TRBD1. V lost 4 bases to trimming and J lost 1 base; unmatched junction nucleotides: 6. The CDR3 is 15 amino acids. Germline CDR1 is MNHNS and CDR2 is SASEGT.

Of note for this clone: The sample holds other DNA sequences that translate to the same CDR3. This rearrangement joins TRBV10-3 to TRBJ2-1; 11 bases are a match to TRBD2. With V trimmed by 6 bases and J by 4 bases, 5 bases remained unmatched. CDR1 ENHRY and CDR2 SYGVKD come from the germline V gene. CDR3 length: 15 residues. The CDR3 here is CAISAGTSGYNEQFF. CDR3 nucleotides: TGTGCCATCAGCGCCGGGACTAGCGGATACAATGAGCAGTTCTTC.

The chain carries TRBV14 and TRBJ1-1; the D gene is possibly TRBD1 (5 bases). CDR1 is SGHDN and CDR2 is FVKESK in the germline V gene. The germline V and J ends were trimmed by 4 bases and 6 bases, with 12 bases remaining between them. The CDR3 is made up of 13 amino acids. The CDR3 nucleotides are TGTGCCAGCAGCCCGACAGCAGCATCTGAAGCTTTCTTT. It encodes CASSPTAASEAFF.

V usage is TRBV7-9 and J usage is TRBJ2-7, with 8 nucleotides matching TRBD2. CDR1 is SEHNR, CDR2 FQNEAQ, per germline (reference sequence). V lost 5 bases to trimming and J lost 3 bases; unmatched junction nucleotides: 9. CDR3 length: 15 amino acids. The CDR3 spells CASSPTLAGYYEQYF. CDR3 bases: TGTGCCAGCAGCCCCACCCTAGCGGGCTACTACGAGCAGTACTTC. Together with reference TRBV7-9 and TRBJ2-7, the CDR3 gives the full variable domain: DTGVSQNPRHKITKRGQNVTFRCDPISEHNRLYWYRQTLGQGPEFLTYFQNEAQLEKSRLLSDRFSAERPKGSFSTLEIQRTEQGDSAMYLCASSPTLAGYYEQYFGPGTRLTVT.

The V and J genes are TRBV29-1 and TRBJ1-2; possible D gene TRBD1, 5 bases. Germline loops: CDR1 SQVTM, CDR2 ANQGSEA. V was trimmed by 3 bases and J by 8 bases, leaving 10 bases between them. The CDR3 spans 11 residues. CDR3 sequence reads: CSVDGGVGYTF. CDR3 sequence (DNA): TGCAGCGTTGACGGGGGTGTAGGCTACACCTTC.

The chain is built from TRBV11-1 and TRBJ2-1, with D possibly being TRBD2 (6 bases). Trimming shortened V by 1 base and J by 8 bases, and 15 bases separated the two germline ends. Per the germline V gene, CDR1 is SGHAT and CDR2 is FQDESV (reference sequence). The CDR3 runs 15 residues. The CDR3 protein is CASSLVRGGGDEQFF. The CDR3 bases are TGTGCCAGCAGCTTAGTGAGGGGAGGAGGCGATGAGCAGTTCTTC.

The chain carries TRBV4-1 and TRBJ1-1, with D uncertain. The CDR3 covers 20 residues. V dropped 0 bases and J dropped 1 base, with 24 bases sitting between them. The V gene's germline CDR1 is MGHRA and CDR2 YSYEKL. This CDR3 is CASSQDRVRAQSRENTEAFF. CDR3 DNA sequence: TGCGCCAGCAGCCAAGATAGGGTTAGGGCACAGAGCCGGGAGAACACTGAAGCTTTCTTT.

The chain recombines TRBV5-8 with TRBJ1-1; D not certain. The germline V gene has CDR1 SGHTS and CDR2 YDEGEE. There are 13 residues in the CDR3. V lost 4 bases, J lost 1 base, and 8 bases lay in between. The CDR3 DNA reads as TGTGCCAGCAGCGAGCTCCGGAACACTGAAGCTTTCTTT. Protein product: CASSELRNTEAFF.

The chain links TRBV7-2 to TRBJ2-1; 8 bases are a match to TRBD1. The CDR3 has 13 amino acids. The ends lost 5 bases at V and 6 bases at J; junction bases unmatched: 3. The germline V gene encodes CDR1 SGHTA and CDR2 FQGNSA. The CDR3 loop reads CASSPDRGNEQFF. The CDR3 DNA reads as TGTGCCAGCAGCCCAGACAGGGGCAATGAGCAGTTCTTC.

This chain connects TRBV5-1 to TRBJ2-5; TRBD2 is a possible D gene (6 bases). Looked up from germline, CDR1 is SGHRS and CDR2 is YFSETQ. The CDR3 loop spans 15 amino acids. Trimming cost V 1 base and J 2 bases, with 12 bases left between them. CDR3 region: CASSLNREIQETQYF. The DNA of the CDR3 is TGCGCCAGCAGCTTGAACCGGGAGATACAAGAGACCCAGTACTTC.

V is TRBV21-1 and J is TRBJ2-7; TRBD2, the D gene given by the table, was not confirmed from the DNA. TRBV21-1 is a pseudogene segment. The CDR3 length is 10 residues. The CDR3 DNA is TGTGCCAGTTTTAGCGGGGCGCAGTACTTC. Translation gives CASFSGAQYF.